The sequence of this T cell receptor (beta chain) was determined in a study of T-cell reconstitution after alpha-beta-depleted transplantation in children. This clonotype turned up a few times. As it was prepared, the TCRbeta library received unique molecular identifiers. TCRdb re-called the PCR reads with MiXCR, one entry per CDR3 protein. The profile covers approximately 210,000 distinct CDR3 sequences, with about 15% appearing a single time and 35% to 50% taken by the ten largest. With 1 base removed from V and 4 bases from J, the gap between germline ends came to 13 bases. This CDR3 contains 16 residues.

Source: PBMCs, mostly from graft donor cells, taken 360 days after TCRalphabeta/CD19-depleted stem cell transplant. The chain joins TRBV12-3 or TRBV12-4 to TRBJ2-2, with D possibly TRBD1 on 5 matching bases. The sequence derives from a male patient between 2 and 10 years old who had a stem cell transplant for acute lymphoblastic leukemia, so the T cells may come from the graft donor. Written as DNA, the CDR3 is TGTGCCAGCAGTTTAGTTTCGGACATCCGCACCGGGGAGCTGTTTTTT. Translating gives CASSLVSDIRTGELFF.